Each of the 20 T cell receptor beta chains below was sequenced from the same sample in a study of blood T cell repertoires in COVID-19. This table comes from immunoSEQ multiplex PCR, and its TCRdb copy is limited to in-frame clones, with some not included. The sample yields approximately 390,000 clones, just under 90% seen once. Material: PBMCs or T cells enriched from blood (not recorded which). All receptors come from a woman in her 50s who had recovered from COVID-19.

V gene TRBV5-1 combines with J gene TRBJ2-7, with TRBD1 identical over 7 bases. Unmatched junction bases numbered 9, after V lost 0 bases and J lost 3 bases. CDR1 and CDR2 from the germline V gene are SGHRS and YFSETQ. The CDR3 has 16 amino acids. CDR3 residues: CASSLAEQGLFYEQYF. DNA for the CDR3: TGCGCCAGCAGCTTGGCCGAACAGGGGCTCTTCTACGAGCAGTACTTC.

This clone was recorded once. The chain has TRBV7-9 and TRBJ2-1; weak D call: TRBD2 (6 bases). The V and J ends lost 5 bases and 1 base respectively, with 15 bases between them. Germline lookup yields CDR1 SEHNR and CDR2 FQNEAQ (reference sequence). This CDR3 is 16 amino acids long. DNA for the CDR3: TGTGCCAGCAGCAAAACGGCGGGACTTTCCTACAATGAGCAGTTCTTC. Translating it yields CASSKTAGLSYNEQFF. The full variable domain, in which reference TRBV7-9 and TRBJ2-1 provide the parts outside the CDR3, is DTGVSQNPRHKITKRGQNVTFRCDPISEHNRLYWYRQTLGQGPEFLTYFQNEAQLEKSRLLSDRFSAERPKGSFSTLEIQRTEQGDSAMYLCASSKTAGLSYNEQFFGPGTRLTVL.

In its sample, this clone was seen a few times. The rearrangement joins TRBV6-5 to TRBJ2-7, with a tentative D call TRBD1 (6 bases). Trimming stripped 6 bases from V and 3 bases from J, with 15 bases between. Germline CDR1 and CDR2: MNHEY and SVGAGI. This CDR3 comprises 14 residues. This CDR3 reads CASRTQTGNYEQYF. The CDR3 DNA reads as TGTGCCAGCAGGACACAGACAGGAAACTACGAGCAGTACTTC.

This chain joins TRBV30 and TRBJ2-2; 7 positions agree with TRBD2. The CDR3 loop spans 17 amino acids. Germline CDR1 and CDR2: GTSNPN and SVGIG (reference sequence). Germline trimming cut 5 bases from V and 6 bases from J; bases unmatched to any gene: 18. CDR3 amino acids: CAWEGGSRSVRPGELFF. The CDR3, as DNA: TGTGCCTGGGAGGGAGGGTCCAGGTCGGTTCGGCCCGGGGAGCTGTTTTTT.

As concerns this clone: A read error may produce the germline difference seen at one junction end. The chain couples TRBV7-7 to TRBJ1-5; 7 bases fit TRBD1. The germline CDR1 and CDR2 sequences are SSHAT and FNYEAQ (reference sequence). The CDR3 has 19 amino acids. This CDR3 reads CASSSHRGRFVGGNQPQHF. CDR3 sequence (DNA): TGTGCTAGCAGCTCGCACAGGGGAAGGTTTGTCGGGGGCAATCAGCCCCAGCATTTT.

CDR3 DNA: TGTGCCAGCAGCCCAGGGGGCCTGGCCTATGGCTACACCTTC. It encodes CASSPGGLAYGYTF. J is TRBJ1-2 and V is TRBV5-6; 8 positions match TRBD1. This CDR3 is 14 amino acids long. V gave up 4 bases and J gave up 4 bases; unmatched junction bases: 6. CDR1 SGHDT and CDR2 YYEEEE come from the germline V gene.

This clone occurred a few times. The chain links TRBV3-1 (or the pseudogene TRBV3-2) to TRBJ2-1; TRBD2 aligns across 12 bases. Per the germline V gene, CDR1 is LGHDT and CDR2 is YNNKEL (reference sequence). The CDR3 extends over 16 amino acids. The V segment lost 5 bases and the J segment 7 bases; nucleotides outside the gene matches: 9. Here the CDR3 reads CASSVPTSGGRNEQFF. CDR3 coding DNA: TGTGCCAGCAGCGTACCGACTAGCGGGGGTCGGAATGAGCAGTTCTTC.

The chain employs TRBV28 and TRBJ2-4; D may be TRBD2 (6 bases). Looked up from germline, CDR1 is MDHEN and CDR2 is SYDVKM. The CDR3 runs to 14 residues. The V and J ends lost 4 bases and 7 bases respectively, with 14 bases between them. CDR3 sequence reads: CASSSGSRVNIQYF. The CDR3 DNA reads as TGTGCCAGCAGTTCCGGGAGCCGCGTGAACATTCAGTACTTC.

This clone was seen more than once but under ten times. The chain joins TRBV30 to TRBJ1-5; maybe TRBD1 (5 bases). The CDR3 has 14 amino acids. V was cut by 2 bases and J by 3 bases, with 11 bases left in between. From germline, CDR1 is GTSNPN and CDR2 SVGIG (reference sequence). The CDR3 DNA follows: TGTGCCTGGAGTAGGGGCACAGCCAATCAGCCCCAGCATTTT. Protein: CAWSRGTANQPQHF.

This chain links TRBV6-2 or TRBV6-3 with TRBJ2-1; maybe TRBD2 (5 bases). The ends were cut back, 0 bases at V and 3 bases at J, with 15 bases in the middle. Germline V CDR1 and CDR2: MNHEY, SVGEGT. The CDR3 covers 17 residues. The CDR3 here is CASSYSVASFLYNEQFF. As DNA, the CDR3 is TGTGCCAGCAGTTACTCAGTTGCTAGCTTTCTCTACAATGAGCAGTTCTTC.

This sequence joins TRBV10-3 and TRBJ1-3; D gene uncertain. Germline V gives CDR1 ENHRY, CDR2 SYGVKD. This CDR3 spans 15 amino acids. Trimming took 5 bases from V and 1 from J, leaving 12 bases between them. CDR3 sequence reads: CAISLEVNSGNTIYF. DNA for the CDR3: TGTGCCATCAGTCTAGAAGTGAATTCTGGAAACACCATATATTTT.

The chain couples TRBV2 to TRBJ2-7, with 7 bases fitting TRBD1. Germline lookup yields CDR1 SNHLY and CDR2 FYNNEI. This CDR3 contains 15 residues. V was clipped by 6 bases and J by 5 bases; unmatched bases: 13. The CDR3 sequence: CASSKDRLRADEQYF. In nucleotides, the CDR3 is TGTGCCAGCAGCAAGGACAGGTTACGGGCCGACGAGCAGTACTTC.

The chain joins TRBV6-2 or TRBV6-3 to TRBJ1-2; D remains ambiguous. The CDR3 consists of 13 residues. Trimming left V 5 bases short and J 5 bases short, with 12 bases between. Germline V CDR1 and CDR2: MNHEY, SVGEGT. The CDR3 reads CASSATLRYGYTF. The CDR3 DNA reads TGTGCCAGCAGTGCGACTCTTCGATATGGCTACACCTTC.

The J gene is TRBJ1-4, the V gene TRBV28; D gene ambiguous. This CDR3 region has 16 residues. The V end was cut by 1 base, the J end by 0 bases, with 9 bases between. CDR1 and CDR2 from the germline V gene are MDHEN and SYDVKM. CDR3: CASSLSNSATNEKLFF. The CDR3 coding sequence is TGTGCCAGCAGTTTATCTAACAGTGCAACTAATGAAAAACTGTTTTTT.

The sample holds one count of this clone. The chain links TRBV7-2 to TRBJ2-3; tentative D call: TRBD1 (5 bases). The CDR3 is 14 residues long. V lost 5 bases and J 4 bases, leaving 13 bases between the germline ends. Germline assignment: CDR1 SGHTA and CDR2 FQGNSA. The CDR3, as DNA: TGTGCCAGCAGCATATACCAGGGCTCAGATACGCAGTATTTT. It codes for CASSIYQGSDTQYF.

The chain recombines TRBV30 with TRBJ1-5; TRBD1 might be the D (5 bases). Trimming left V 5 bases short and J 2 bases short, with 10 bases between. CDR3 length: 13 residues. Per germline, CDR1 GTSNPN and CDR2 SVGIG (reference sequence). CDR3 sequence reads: CAWDGGGNQPQHF. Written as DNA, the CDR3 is TGTGCCTGGGACGGGGGGGGCAATCAGCCCCAGCATTTT.

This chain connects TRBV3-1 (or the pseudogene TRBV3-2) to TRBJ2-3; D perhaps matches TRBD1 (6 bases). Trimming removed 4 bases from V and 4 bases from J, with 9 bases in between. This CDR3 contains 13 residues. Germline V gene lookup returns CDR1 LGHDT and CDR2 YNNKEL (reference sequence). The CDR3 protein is CASSRSGADTQYF. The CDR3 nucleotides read TGTGCCAGCAGCCGGTCAGGGGCAGATACGCAGTATTTT.

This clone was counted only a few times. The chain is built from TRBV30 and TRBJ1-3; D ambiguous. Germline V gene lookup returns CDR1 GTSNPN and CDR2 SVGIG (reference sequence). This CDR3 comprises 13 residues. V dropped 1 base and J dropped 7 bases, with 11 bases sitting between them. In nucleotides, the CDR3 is TGTGCCTGGAGTGGACGTAATAGCAACACCATATATTTT. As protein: CAWSGRNSNTIYF.

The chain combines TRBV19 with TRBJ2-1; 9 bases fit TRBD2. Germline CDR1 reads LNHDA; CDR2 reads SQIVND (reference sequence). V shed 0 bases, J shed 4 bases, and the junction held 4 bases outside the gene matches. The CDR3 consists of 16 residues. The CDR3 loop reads CASSIEAGLAYNEQFF. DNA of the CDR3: TGTGCCAGTAGTATAGAGGCGGGACTAGCTTACAATGAGCAGTTCTTC.

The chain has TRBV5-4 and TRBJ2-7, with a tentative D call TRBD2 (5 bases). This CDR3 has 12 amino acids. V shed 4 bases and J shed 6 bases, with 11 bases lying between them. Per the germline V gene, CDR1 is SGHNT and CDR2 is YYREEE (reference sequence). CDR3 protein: CASSGERAEQYF. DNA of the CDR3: TGTGCCAGCAGCGGGGAGAGGGCCGAGCAGTACTTC.